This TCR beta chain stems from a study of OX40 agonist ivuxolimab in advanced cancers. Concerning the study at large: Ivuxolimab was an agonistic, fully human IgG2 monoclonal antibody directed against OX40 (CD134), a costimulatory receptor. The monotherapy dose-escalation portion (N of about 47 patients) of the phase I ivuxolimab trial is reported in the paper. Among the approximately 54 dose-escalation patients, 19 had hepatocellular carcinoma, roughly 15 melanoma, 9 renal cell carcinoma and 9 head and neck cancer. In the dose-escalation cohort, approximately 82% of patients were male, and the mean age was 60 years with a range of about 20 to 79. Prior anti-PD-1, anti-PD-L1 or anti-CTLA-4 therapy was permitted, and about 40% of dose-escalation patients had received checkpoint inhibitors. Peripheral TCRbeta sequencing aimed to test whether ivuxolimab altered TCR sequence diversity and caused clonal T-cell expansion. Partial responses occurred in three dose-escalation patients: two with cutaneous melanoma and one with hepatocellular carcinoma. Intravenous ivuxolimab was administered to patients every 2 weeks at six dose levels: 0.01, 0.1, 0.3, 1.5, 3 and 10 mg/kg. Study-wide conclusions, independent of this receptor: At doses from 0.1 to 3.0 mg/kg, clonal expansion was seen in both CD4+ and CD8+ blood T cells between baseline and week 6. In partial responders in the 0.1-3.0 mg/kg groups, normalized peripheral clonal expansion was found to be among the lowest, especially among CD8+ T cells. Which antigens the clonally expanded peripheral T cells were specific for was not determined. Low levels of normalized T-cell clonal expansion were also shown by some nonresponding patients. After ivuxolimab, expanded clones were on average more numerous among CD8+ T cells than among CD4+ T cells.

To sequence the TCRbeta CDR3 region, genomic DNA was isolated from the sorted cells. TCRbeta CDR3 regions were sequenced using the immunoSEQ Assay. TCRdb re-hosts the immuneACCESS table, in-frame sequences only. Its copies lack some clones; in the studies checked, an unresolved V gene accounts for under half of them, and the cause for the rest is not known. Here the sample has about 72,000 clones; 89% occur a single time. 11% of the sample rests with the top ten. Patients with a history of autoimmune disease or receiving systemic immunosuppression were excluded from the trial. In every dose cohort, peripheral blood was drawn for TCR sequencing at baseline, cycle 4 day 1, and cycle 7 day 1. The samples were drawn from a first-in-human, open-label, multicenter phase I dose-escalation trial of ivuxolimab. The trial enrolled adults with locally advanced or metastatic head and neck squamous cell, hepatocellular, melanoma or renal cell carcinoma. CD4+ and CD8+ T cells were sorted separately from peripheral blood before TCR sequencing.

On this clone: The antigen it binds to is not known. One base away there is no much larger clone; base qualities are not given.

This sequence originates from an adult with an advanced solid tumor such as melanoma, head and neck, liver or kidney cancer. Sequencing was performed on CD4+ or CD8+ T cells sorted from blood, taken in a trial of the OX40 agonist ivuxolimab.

The bases are TGTGCCAGCTCACAAATACAAGGCGTCAGGGTGACAGATACGCAGTATTTT. It is translated as CASSQIQGVRVTDTQYF. The V gene is TRBV18 and the J gene is TRBJ2-3, with TRBD1 perhaps the D gene, on 5 matching bases. The CDR3 has 17 amino acids, counting the end cysteine and phenylalanine. Only the CDR3 portion is preserved as DNA: 51 bases, with reading frame beginning at the first base. V gives up 4 bases and J gives up 3 bases, and the segment between their germline ends measures 20 bases. As encoded in the germline V gene, CDR1 is KGHSH while CDR2 is LQKENI.